The 15 T cell receptor beta chains presented below share a single source sample, sequenced in a study of CD8+ T cells in alopecia areata (dated by TCRdb to the late 2010s). The library came from the immunoSEQ multiplex PCR assay. To provide template for TCR sequencing, every sample had RNA extracted and reverse transcribed into cDNA. The table was pulled from immuneACCESS by TCRdb, which kept in-frame rearrangements only. Such tables lose some clones; where checked, under half of the loss comes from unresolved V genes, and the rest has no known cause. This sample holds under 300,000 clones; roughly two thirds were observed only once. The ten largest make up under 1.5% of the sample. The time point label corresponds to: baseline before oral tofacitinib. Material: CD4+ T cells sorted from blood, obtained at week 0. Every receptor here comes from a human donor with alopecia areata.

This chain uses TRBV2 with TRBJ2-6, with D possibly TRBD1 on 6 matching bases. This CDR3 comprises 17 residues. V was pared by 5 bases and J by 0 bases, with 14 bases between. Germline values: CDR1 SNHLY, CDR2 FYNNEI. Written as DNA, the CDR3 is TGTGCCAGCAGTCTGGACAGCCCGGTCTCTGGGGCCAACGTCCTGACTTTC. Its protein product is CASSLDSPVSGANVLTF.

In nucleotides, the CDR3 is TGTGCCAGCAGCCCAACCGGGACAGGGAACTCACCCCTCCACTTT. This translates into CASSPTGTGNSPLHF. This chain links TRBV7-9 with TRBJ1-6; 9 bases line up with TRBD1. Germline V gives CDR1 SEHNR, CDR2 FQNEAQ (reference sequence). The length of the CDR3 is 15 residues. J was trimmed by 10 bases and V by 5 bases; bases with no gene match: 9.

The rearrangement uses TRBV7-2 and TRBJ1-1; 9 bases are shared with TRBD1. The junction had 9 bases not matched to a gene; V was cut back by 7 bases and J by 6 bases. The CDR3 runs to 14 residues. Germline assignment: CDR1 SGHTA and CDR2 FQGNSA. The CDR3 loop reads CASTGQGSHAEAFF. CDR3 coding DNA: TGTGCCAGCACCGGACAGGGGTCCCACGCTGAAGCTTTCTTT.

The V call is TRBV6-5, the J call TRBJ1-2; D uncertain. From germline, CDR1 is MNHEY and CDR2 SVGAGI. This CDR3 has 11 residues. The V end was cut by 6 bases, the J end by 5 bases, with 7 bases between. In DNA, the CDR3 is TGTGCCAGCAGCTCGGGATATGGCTACACCTTC. Translating gives CASSSGYGYTF.

The chain joins TRBV4-2 to TRBJ1-3; D call uncertain. This CDR3 has 14 amino acids. V lost 5 bases and J 1 base, leaving 9 bases between the germline ends. CDR1 and CDR2 (germline): LGHNA, YNFKEQ. The CDR3 DNA reads TGTGCCAGCAGCACGATAGGTTCTGGAAACACCATATATTTT. Its translation: CASSTIGSGNTIYF.

The J gene is TRBJ1-6, the V gene TRBV27, with a possible D match to TRBD1 (6 bases). The CDR3 is 14 amino acids. CDR1 MNHEY and CDR2 SMNVEV come from the germline V gene (reference sequence). V shed 3 bases and J shed 4 bases, with 7 bases lying between them. CDR3 coding DNA: TGTGCCAGCAGTTTCAGGGGATATAATTCACCCCTCCACTTT. It specifies CASSFRGYNSPLHF.

The rearrangement joins TRBV7-2 to TRBJ2-5, with 9 bases lining up with TRBD2. V lost 3 bases to trimming and J lost 1 base; unmatched junction nucleotides: 3. CDR3 length: 15 residues. Germline V gene sequence: CDR1 SGHTA, CDR2 FQGNSA. CDR3 loop: CASSFQRGAQETQYF. CDR3 DNA: TGTGCCAGCAGCTTCCAGCGGGGGGCCCAAGAGACCCAGTACTTC.

The CDR3 coding sequence is TGTGCCACCAGCAGAGATCGGGCAGGTGTGGGCTCTGGGGCCAACGTCCTGACTTTC. Translating gives CATSRDRAGVGSGANVLTF. The chain uses TRBV15 and TRBJ2-6; D is unresolved. Trimming pared 0 bases from V and 0 bases from J, leaving 15 bases between. This CDR3 is built from 19 residues. Germline CDR1 reads LNHNV; CDR2 reads YYDKDF (reference sequence).

J is TRBJ2-3 and V is TRBV7-3; 11 bases map to TRBD2. Germline V CDR1 and CDR2: SGHTA, FQGTGA. The CDR3 runs 14 residues. Trimming cost V 5 bases and J 4 bases; bases outside gene matches: 2. CDR3 coding DNA: TGTGCCAGCAGCGTGGGACTAGCGGCAGATACGCAGTATTTT. Protein sequence: CASSVGLAADTQYF.

J is TRBJ2-6 and V is TRBV30; no clear D gene. Trimming removed 4 bases at V and 0 bases at J, with 7 bases between. This CDR3 is built from 14 residues. CDR1 and CDR2 from the germline V gene are GTSNPN and SVGIG (reference sequence). CDR3 protein: CAWKVGSGANVLTF. CDR3 nucleotide sequence: TGTGCCTGGAAGGTTGGCTCTGGGGCCAACGTCCTGACTTTC.

Many counts were recorded for this clone. The rearrangement uses TRBV10-3 and TRBJ1-5, with 10 bases aligning to TRBD1. CDR1 is ENHRY and CDR2 is SYGVKD in the germline V gene. CDR3 length: 15 amino acids. V lost 6 bases to trimming and J lost 2 bases; unmatched junction nucleotides: 4. CDR3 nucleotides: TGTGCCATCAGCGGGACAGGGGACCGCAATCAGCCCCAGCATTTT. Its protein is CAISGTGDRNQPQHF.

Comment on this clone: Distinct nucleotide sequences in the sample also encode this CDR3. The genes are TRBV7-9 and TRBJ2-3, with D unclear. There are 12 residues in the CDR3. V shed 5 bases and J shed 0 bases, with 3 bases lying between them. CDR1 is SEHNR, CDR2 FQNEAQ, per germline (reference sequence). The CDR3 sequence: CASSPSTDTQYF. The DNA of the CDR3 is TGTGCCAGCAGCCCTAGCACAGATACGCAGTATTTT.

Notes on this clone: The sample has other DNA sequences that encode this CDR3 too. The rearrangement uses TRBV30 and TRBJ1-2; 7 bases are shared with TRBD1. Trimming cost V 4 bases and J 4 bases; bases outside gene matches: 6. Per germline, CDR1 GTSNPN and CDR2 SVGIG (reference sequence). The CDR3 runs 13 residues. The CDR3, as DNA: TGTGCCTGGACTAGGGACAGCCGCTATGGCTACACCTTC. This translates into CAWTRDSRYGYTF.

Details on this clone: One end of the junction varies from germline; a read error may be responsible. This chain links TRBV7-7 with TRBJ2-5, with 9 positions matching TRBD1. The CDR3 has 15 residues. Per germline, CDR1 SSHAT and CDR2 FNYEAQ (reference sequence). The CDR3, as DNA: TGTGCTAGCAGCCCACAGGGGGCTATTGGAGAGACCCAGTACTTC. Its protein is CASSPQGAIGETQYF.

The chain joins TRBV30 to TRBJ1-1, with 8 positions matching TRBD1. From germline, CDR1 is GTSNPN and CDR2 SVGIG (reference sequence). This CDR3 has 14 amino acids. After removal of 4 bases from V and 1 base from J, the junction contained 5 bases not matched to a gene. CDR3 loop: CAWTRTGRNTEAFF. CDR3 bases: TGTGCCTGGACAAGGACAGGGAGGAACACTGAAGCTTTCTTT.